Each of the 15 T cell receptor beta chains below was sequenced from the same sample in a study of persistence of HIV-infected CD4 T cells. The libraries were made with immunoSEQ version 4 in survey mode. Measured with immunoSEQ multiplex PCR; TCRdb has only the in-frame clones, and not every one. The sample includes about 33,000 clones, around four fifths seen only once; the top ten take about 0.9%. For these TCRs, the target antigens are not known. The stimulus was lysate of CMV-infected fibroblasts, around 10 ug/mL. CD40L-negative CD69-negative CD45RO-high memory CD4+ T cells were sorted as populations depleted of antigen-responding cells. Sequenced here: CD4+ T cells sorted from PBMCs after roughly 20-hour stimulation, sampled from a patient who received antiretroviral therapy. The origin of the receptors is an adult man with HIV who was CMV-seropositive.

This chain connects TRBV6-5 to TRBJ1-1, with D perhaps matching TRBD1 (5 bases). Trimming removed 7 bases from V and 6 bases from J, with 18 bases in between. CDR1 and CDR2 from the germline V gene are MNHEY and SVGAGI. This CDR3 contains 14 residues. The CDR3 coding sequence is TGTGCCAGCACCAAACCGGGGGAGAGAGCTGAAGCTTTCTTT. It encodes CASTKPGERAEAFF.

This clone has a single count. The chain couples TRBV9 to TRBJ2-5; 11 bases align to TRBD2. V lost 4 bases to trimming and J lost 5 bases; unmatched junction nucleotides: 10. The length of the CDR3 is 16 residues. Per germline, CDR1 SGDLS and CDR2 YYNGEE. DNA for the CDR3: TGTGCCAGCAGCTATGGACTAGCGGGTTTCCGGGAGACCCAGTACTTC. It specifies CASSYGLAGFRETQYF.

J is TRBJ2-3 and V is TRBV27; no reliable D call. V was shortened by 7 bases and J by 2 bases, with 10 bases between the two germline ends. CDR1 is MNHEY, CDR2 SMNVEV, per germline (reference sequence). This CDR3 has 13 amino acids. This chain's CDR3 is CASTRLSTDTQYF. Here the CDR3 DNA reads TGTGCCAGCACTCGGTTATCCACAGATACGCAGTATTTT.

This chain's CDR3 is CASSRDPGTSGANPFF. The DNA of the CDR3 is TGCGCCAGCAGCCGGGACCCAGGGACTAGCGGGGCTAATCCGTTCTTC. The V gene is TRBV5-1, the J gene TRBJ2-1, with 13 bases matching TRBD2. With V trimmed by 4 bases and J by 15 bases, 16 bases remained unmatched. Germline V gene data show CDR1 as SGHRS and CDR2 as YFSETQ. This CDR3 spans 16 amino acids.

The gene calls are TRBV6-6 and TRBJ2-1; 10 bases line up with TRBD1. Germline CDR1 and CDR2: MNHNY and SVGAGI (reference sequence). V shed 4 bases and J 8 bases; nucleotides not matched to a gene: 8. This CDR3 contains 15 residues. For the CDR3, the DNA is TGTGCCAGCAGTTCCAGACAGGGGGCGCGTCATGAGCAGTTCTTC. It specifies CASSSRQGARHEQFF.

The CDR3 nucleotides are TGTGCCAGCAAGGCGGGGGGGAAAGAGACCCAGTACTTC. This codes for CASKAGGKETQYF. The V and J genes are TRBV6-5 and TRBJ2-5; 9 bases are a match to TRBD2. Germline CDR1 and CDR2: MNHEY and SVGAGI. This CDR3 region has 13 residues. V shed 7 bases, J shed 3 bases, and the junction held 3 bases outside the gene matches.

This sequence joins TRBV6-5 and TRBJ1-1; weak D call: TRBD1 (5 bases). Germline V gene sequence: CDR1 MNHEY, CDR2 SVGAGI. The CDR3 covers 12 residues. V was trimmed by 9 bases and J by 8 bases, leaving 16 bases between them. The CDR3 DNA is TGTGCCAGTGGTCGTGGGGCCAGAGAAGCTTTCTTT. Translated, it gives CASGRGAREAFF.

The chain joins TRBV27 to TRBJ1-1; D gene uncertain. This CDR3 is 12 amino acids long. Germline lookup yields CDR1 MNHEY and CDR2 SMNVEV (reference sequence). Trimming left V 5 bases short and J 4 bases short, with 8 bases between. CDR3 DNA: TGTGCCAGCAGTAGGACTTCCACTGAAGCTTTCTTT. Residues: CASSRTSTEAFF.

A single count supports this clone. The identical CDR3 is also encoded by other nucleotide sequences in the sample. The chain employs TRBV9 and TRBJ2-3; no clear D. Germline lookup yields CDR1 SGDLS and CDR2 YYNGEE. V lost 5 bases to trimming and J lost 5 bases, with 12 bases between them. This CDR3 is built from 13 residues. CDR3 bases: TGTGCCAGCAGTATCCGACCCGGAGATACGCAGTATTTT. Translating gives CASSIRPGDTQYF. The full variable domain, its missing parts supplied by reference TRBV9 and TRBJ2-3, is DSGVTQTPKHLITATGQRVTLRCSPRSGDLSVYWYQQSLDQGLQFLIQYYNGEERAKGNILERFSAQQFPDLHSELNLSSLELGDSALYFCASSIRPGDTQYFGPGTRLTVL.

CDR3 DNA sequence: TGTGCCAGCAGCGTAGCATCCGATCAAATCTACAATGAGCAGTTCTTC. Translating it yields CASSVASDQIYNEQFF. The chain carries TRBV9 and TRBJ2-1; D ambiguous. The CDR3 is made up of 16 amino acids. The germline V and J ends were trimmed by 0 bases and 3 bases, with 13 bases remaining between them. CDR1 is SGDLS and CDR2 is YYNGEE in the germline V gene.

This chain joins TRBV12-3 or TRBV12-4 and TRBJ1-1; possible D gene TRBD1, 5 bases. V dropped 6 bases and J dropped 5 bases, with 13 bases sitting between them. This CDR3 region has 13 residues. The CDR3 reads CASRQSGGTEAFF. In DNA, the CDR3 is TGTGCCAGCAGACAAAGCGGGGGAACTGAAGCTTTCTTT.

The V and J genes are TRBV7-8 and TRBJ1-5, with D perhaps matching TRBD1 (5 bases). Germline values: CDR1 SGHVS, CDR2 FQNEAQ. This CDR3 is built from 14 residues. Deletions cut 6 bases from V and 5 bases from J, with 14 bases between. For the CDR3, the DNA is TGTGCCAGCAGTCTTAACACAGGAGATCAGCCCCAGCATTTT. Encoded protein: CASSLNTGDQPQHF.

The chain links TRBV12-3 or TRBV12-4 to TRBJ2-7; TRBD1 aligns across 7 bases. The CDR3 spans 13 residues. V shed 8 bases and J 2 bases; nucleotides not matched to a gene: 6. The CDR3 loop is CASCRDRAYEQYF. The CDR3 region has the DNA TGTGCCAGCTGCCGGGACAGAGCCTACGAGCAGTACTTC.

The chain couples TRBV28 to TRBJ2-7; 8 bases map to TRBD2. The CDR3 is 15 residues long. From germline, CDR1 is MDHEN and CDR2 SYDVKM. V shed 2 bases, J shed 2 bases, and the junction held 5 bases outside the gene matches. The CDR3 nucleotides read TGTGCCAGCAGTTTAGGGAGTAGCGGGGCCTACGAGCAGTACTTC. Translating gives CASSLGSSGAYEQYF.

The V gene is TRBV6-1, the J gene TRBJ2-7; 8 nucleotides line up with TRBD2. From germline, CDR1 is MNHNS and CDR2 SASEGT. Trimming took 4 bases from V and 1 from J; bases not matched to a gene: 9. This CDR3 spans 16 amino acids. CDR3 protein: CASSVPPGTRSYEQYF. For the CDR3, the DNA is TGTGCCAGCAGTGTGCCGCCGGGGACTAGGTCCTACGAGCAGTACTTC.